These 32 T cell receptor beta chains share one sample of origin, sequenced in a study of OX40 agonist ivuxolimab in advanced cancers. Data came from immunoSEQ multiplex PCR; TCRdb stores just in-frame clones and leaves some out. The sample consists of more than 60,000 clones, about 86% of them appearing once. The sequences come from CD4+ or CD8+ T cells sorted from blood, collected in a trial of the OX40 agonist ivuxolimab. Receptor source: an adult with an advanced solid tumor such as melanoma, head and neck, liver or kidney cancer.

This clone was recorded a few times. The chain couples TRBV11-2 to TRBJ1-2; tentative D call: TRBD1 (5 bases). The CDR3 has 15 residues. The germline gives CDR1 SGHAT, CDR2 FQNNGV. Trimming left V 5 bases short and J 2 bases short, with 15 bases between. The CDR3 is CASSQDSTANYGYTF. CDR3 in DNA: TGTGCCAGCAGCCAGGACTCGACAGCGAACTATGGCTACACCTTC.

The genes are TRBV6-5 and TRBJ1-6; no reliable D call. The germline V gene encodes CDR1 MNHEY and CDR2 SVGAGI. The CDR3 spans 15 residues. V was shortened by 9 bases and J by 3 bases, with 15 bases between the two germline ends. The CDR3 reads CASRLDAFYNSPLHF. In nucleotides, the CDR3 is TGTGCCAGTAGACTGGACGCCTTCTATAATTCACCCCTCCACTTT.

The chain recombines TRBV9 with TRBJ2-7, with TRBD2 identical over 12 bases. After removal of 0 bases from V and 3 bases from J, the junction contained 1 base not matched to a gene. CDR1 and CDR2 (germline): SGDLS, YYNGEE. This CDR3 region has 15 residues. For the CDR3, the DNA is TGTGCCAGCAGCGTAGGGACTAGCGGGGTCTACGAGCAGTACTTC. Encoded protein: CASSVGTSGVYEQYF.

This chain joins TRBV6-5 and TRBJ2-7, with D possibly TRBD2 on 6 matching bases. Germline V gives CDR1 MNHEY, CDR2 SVGAGI. CDR3 size: 15 residues. V shed 7 bases and J shed 2 bases, with 18 bases lying between them. The CDR3: CASTAGRGRTYEQYF. The CDR3 DNA is TGTGCCAGCACCGCGGGACGGGGACGAACCTACGAGCAGTACTTC.

The rearrangement joins TRBV5-1 to TRBJ2-7, with a tentative D call TRBD2 (6 bases). This CDR3 region has 14 residues. Looked up from germline, CDR1 is SGHRS and CDR2 is YFSETQ. V shed 5 bases and J shed 0 bases, with 12 bases lying between them. The DNA of the CDR3 is TGCGCCAGCAGGGCTAGCGATACCTCCTACGAGCAGTACTTC. Translation gives CASRASDTSYEQYF.

The DNA for the CDR3 is TGTGCCAGCAGCCCTGGACAGGGGGTCCAGCCCCAGCATTTT. Amino acid sequence: CASSPGQGVQPQHF. The genes are TRBV9 and TRBJ1-5, with TRBD1 matching 10 bases. Unmatched junction bases numbered 5, after V lost 4 bases and J lost 7 bases. Germline values: CDR1 SGDLS, CDR2 YYNGEE. CDR3 size: 14 residues.

This clone was observed a handful of times. The rearrangement joins TRBV9 to TRBJ1-1; the D gene is possibly TRBD1 (5 bases). Germline V gene lookup returns CDR1 SGDLS and CDR2 YYNGEE. The CDR3 is 18 residues long. The germline V and J ends were trimmed by 0 bases and 0 bases, with 18 bases remaining between them. Here the CDR3 DNA reads TGTGCCAGCAGCGTAGATGCAGGGTATGCCCTGATGAACACTGAAGCTTTCTTT. This translates into CASSVDAGYALMNTEAFF.

This clone has only a few counts. The chain's CDR3 is CASSGAFSGGLRETQYF. CDR3 DNA sequence: TGTGCCAGCAGCGGCGCCTTTAGCGGGGGTCTGAGGGAGACCCAGTACTTC. The chain joins TRBV2 to TRBJ2-5; 9 positions agree with TRBD2. The V gene end was trimmed by 6 bases and the J gene end by 5 bases; junction bases not matched to a gene: 16. The germline CDR1 and CDR2 sequences are SNHLY and FYNNEI. The CDR3 loop spans 17 amino acids.

The chain couples TRBV7-8 to TRBJ1-2; D gene uncertain. The CDR3 is made up of 14 amino acids. Deletions cut 1 base from V and 0 bases from J, with 6 bases between. CDR1 and CDR2 from the germline V gene are SGHVS and FQNEAQ. The chain's CDR3 is CASSLGHSNYGYTF. CDR3 nucleotides: TGTGCCAGCAGCTTAGGACACTCTAACTATGGCTACACCTTC.

The chain recombines TRBV4-2 with TRBJ2-3, with 7 bases fitting TRBD2. Germline CDR1 and CDR2: LGHNA and YNFKEQ. Losses at the gene ends were 1 base for V and 1 base for J; bases not matched to a gene: 8. The CDR3 spans 17 residues. The CDR3 region is CASSQADESGGTDTQYF. The CDR3, as DNA: TGTGCCAGCAGCCAAGCAGACGAAAGCGGGGGCACAGATACGCAGTATTTT.

This clone has just one count. The V gene is TRBV2, the J gene TRBJ1-1, with unresolved D. The CDR3 length is 13 residues. Deletions cut 3 bases from V and 10 bases from J, with 15 bases between. Germline values: CDR1 SNHLY, CDR2 FYNNEI. The DNA of the CDR3 is TGTGCCAGCAGTGATTTTGGCGGTATAGTAGCTTTCTTT. Translated: CASSDFGGIVAFF.

This clone was detected a few times. The V gene is TRBV7-2, the J gene TRBJ2-7, with D hard to call. The CDR3 totals 13 residues. V gave up 0 bases and J gave up 4 bases, with 7 bases separating them. Germline V CDR1 and CDR2: SGHTA, FQGNSA. As DNA, the CDR3 is TGTGCCAGCAGCTTAGCACGCCTTTACGAGCAGTACTTC. It translates to CASSLARLYEQYF.

This clone was observed once. The chain is built from TRBV7-2 and TRBJ2-4; D is ambiguous. Germline V lookup: CDR1 SGHTA, CDR2 FQGNSA. This CDR3 has 14 amino acids. The V end was cut by 6 bases, the J end by 7 bases, with 16 bases between. The CDR3 DNA reads as TGTGCCAGCAGACTTCGTACTTCGGCCAACATTCAGTACTTC. The encoded protein is CASRLRTSANIQYF.

This clone showed up just once. The V and J genes are TRBV5-5 and TRBJ2-2; tentative D call: TRBD1 (6 bases). This CDR3 is built from 14 residues. Between the trimmed V and J ends, which lost 3 bases and 3 bases, there was a span of 9 bases. Germline V gives CDR1 SGHKS, CDR2 YYEKEE (reference sequence). The DNA of the CDR3 is TGTGCCAGCAGCTGGCACAGGGACACCGGGGAGCTGTTTTTT. Amino acid sequence: CASSWHRDTGELFF.

This clone was seen once. This chain links TRBV19 with TRBJ2-1; 11 bases fit TRBD1. Germline trimming cut 5 bases from V and 8 bases from J; bases unmatched to any gene: 8. This CDR3 has 15 amino acids. The germline V gene has CDR1 LNHDA and CDR2 SQIVND (reference sequence). In DNA form, the CDR3 reads TGTGCCAGTAGTTTGGGACAGGGGGGTTTCGATGAGCAGTTCTTC. Its translation: CASSLGQGGFDEQFF.

The chain carries TRBV7-8 and TRBJ2-7; TRBD1 agrees at 10 bases. J gave up 7 bases and V 5 bases, and 14 bases lay outside the gene matches. Germline CDR1 and CDR2: SGHVS and FQNEAQ. The CDR3 contains 16 residues. CDR3 nucleotides: TGTGCCAGCAGCCCCCGGGAGGGACAGGGGACAATTGAGCAGTACTTC. Translating it yields CASSPREGQGTIEQYF.

This chain joins TRBV6-1 and TRBJ2-6; D uncertain. This CDR3 has 14 residues. Germline V gives CDR1 MNHNS, CDR2 SASEGT. Trimming took off 0 bases at V and 0 bases at J, with 0 bases between the two ends. CDR3 in DNA: TGTGCCAGCAGTGAAGCCTCTGGGGCCAACGTCCTGACTTTC. Its translation is CASSEASGANVLTF.

This clone has a handful of counts. The J gene is TRBJ1-2, the V gene TRBV19, with 9 bases aligning to TRBD1. Trimming at V came to 5 bases and at J to 7 bases, leaving 14 bases not matched to a gene. Germline loops: CDR1 LNHDA, CDR2 SQIVND (reference sequence). The CDR3 loop spans 16 amino acids. Here the CDR3 DNA reads TGTGCCAGTAGTGTCTCACGGGGACAGGGAAGCTCTGGCTACACCTTC. Its translation is CASSVSRGQGSSGYTF.

V is TRBV2 and J is TRBJ2-6, with a tentative D call TRBD2 (6 bases). The CDR3 runs to 13 residues. Germline CDR1 SNHLY, CDR2 FYNNEI. V dropped 6 bases and J dropped 11 bases, with 14 bases sitting between them. The CDR3 region is CASSNRDSHVLTF. DNA for the CDR3: TGTGCCAGCAGCAACCGGGACTCCCACGTCCTGACTTTC.

The V and J genes are TRBV27 and TRBJ1-2, with TRBD1 as a possible D gene (6 bases). Per germline, CDR1 MNHEY and CDR2 SMNVEV (reference sequence). The length of the CDR3 is 16 residues. Trimming cost V 3 bases and J 2 bases, with 16 bases left between them. The CDR3 DNA sequence: TGTGCCAGCAGTTTTTTAGGTCGGGGGCTGAACTATGGCTACACCTTC. This gives the protein CASSFLGRGLNYGYTF.

This clone was seen once. CDR3 bases: TGTGCCAGCAGCTTAGCGCGGCGTTTAAGCTCCTACAATGAGCAGTTCTTC. This encodes CASSLARRLSSYNEQFF. V gene TRBV7-8 combines with J gene TRBJ2-1; D unclear. The ends were cut back, 0 bases at V and 0 bases at J, with 12 bases in the middle. The CDR3 covers 17 residues. Germline V lookup: CDR1 SGHVS, CDR2 FQNEAQ.

This clone has only a few counts. The chain carries TRBV19 and TRBJ1-1; D is unresolved. The V and J ends lost 2 bases and 0 bases respectively, with 7 bases between them. CDR3 length: 14 residues. In germline, CDR1 is LNHDA, CDR2 SQIVND (reference sequence). CDR3 region: CASSIFPLNTEAFF. The CDR3 nucleotides read TGTGCCAGTAGTATATTCCCTCTGAACACTGAAGCTTTCTTT.

V usage is TRBV6-6 and J usage is TRBJ2-7; possibly TRBD2 for D (5 bases). This CDR3 comprises 13 residues. Trimming stripped 0 bases from V and 5 bases from J, with 8 bases between. Germline loops: CDR1 MNHNY, CDR2 SVGAGI (reference sequence). The chain's CDR3 is CASSYSTGNEQYF. The CDR3 coding sequence is TGTGCCAGCAGTTACTCGACCGGGAACGAGCAGTACTTC.

This clone was seen only a few times. In DNA form, the CDR3 reads TGTGCCAGCAGCACCAACCCCGGGGACAGGGCGGCAGGAAACACCATATATTTT. Its protein is CASSTNPGDRAAGNTIYF. The chain uses TRBV21-1 and TRBJ1-3; TRBD1 reflects the table's D call only, with no check against the DNA. TRBV21-1 is termed a pseudogene. The CDR3 covers 18 residues.

DNA of the CDR3: TGTGCCAGCAGTTCAGAAGCGGGGGGCCGGGAGACCCAGTACTTC. Translation: CASSSEAGGRETQYF. The V call is TRBV6-5, the J call TRBJ2-5, with 9 bases aligning to TRBD2. The V gene end was trimmed by 4 bases and the J gene end by 5 bases; junction bases not matched to a gene: 8. CDR1 is MNHEY, CDR2 SVGAGI, per germline. The CDR3 contains 15 residues.

V and J are TRBV11-2 and TRBJ2-3, with D perhaps TRBD1 (5 bases). This CDR3 region has 18 residues. Germline V CDR1 and CDR2: SGHAT, FQNNGV. Trimming removed 0 bases from V and 5 bases from J, with 21 bases in between. CDR3: CASSLEVPQGPVGDTQYF. In DNA form, the CDR3 reads TGTGCCAGCAGCTTAGAAGTCCCGCAGGGTCCGGTCGGAGATACGCAGTATTTT. Supplemented by reference TRBV11-2 and TRBJ2-3, the full variable domain reads EAGVAQSPRYKIIEKRQSVAFWCNPISGHATLYWYQQILGQGPKLLIQFQNNGVVDDSQLPKDRFSAERLKGVDSTLKIQPAKLEDSAVYLCASSLEVPQGPVGDTQYFGPGTRLTVL.

The CDR3 DNA follows: TGTGCCAGCAGCGCCCAGGGGGGGATTAGCACAGATACGCAGTATTTT. Its translation: CASSAQGGISTDTQYF. The V gene is TRBV7-2, the J gene TRBJ2-3; D possibly uses TRBD1 or TRBD2 (7 bases each). V lost 5 bases and J 0 bases, leaving 15 bases between the germline ends. CDR1 and CDR2 (germline): SGHTA, FQGNSA. The CDR3 length is 16 residues.

This clone occurred once. The CDR3 region is CSVEYRRGHGYTF. CDR3 nucleotides: TGCAGCGTTGAATATAGGAGGGGGCATGGCTACACCTTC. The chain links TRBV29-1 to TRBJ1-2; 7 bases map to TRBD1. The CDR3 covers 13 residues. The trim removed 2 bases at V and 6 bases at J, leaving 6 bases unmatched. The germline V gene encodes CDR1 SQVTM and CDR2 ANQGSEA.

This sequence joins TRBV7-9 and TRBJ2-7, with D hard to call. This CDR3 region has 12 residues. Between the trimmed V and J ends, which lost 5 bases and 2 bases, there was a span of 7 bases. Germline CDR1 SEHNR, CDR2 FQNEAQ (reference sequence). CDR3 sequence: CASSKQTYEQYF. As DNA, the CDR3 is TGTGCCAGCAGCAAACAAACCTACGAGCAGTACTTC.

The J gene is TRBJ2-7, the V gene TRBV5-1; 7 bases align to TRBD1. Germline V gene lookup returns CDR1 SGHRS and CDR2 YFSETQ. J gave up 4 bases and V 7 bases, and 14 bases lay outside the gene matches. This CDR3 is built from 15 residues. CDR3 sequence (DNA): TGCGCCAGCCAGCCCCTCTCGGGACAGATGTACGAGCAGTACTTC. Its translation is CASQPLSGQMYEQYF.

The chain combines TRBV14 with TRBJ1-1, with D uncertain. Deletions cut 6 bases from V and 0 bases from J, with 8 bases between. The CDR3 covers 13 residues. The germline V gene has CDR1 SGHDN and CDR2 FVKESK. CDR3 sequence reads: CASRRELNTEAFF. CDR3 nucleotides: TGTGCCAGCAGAAGGGAGCTGAACACTGAAGCTTTCTTT.

V and J are TRBV6-5 and TRBJ1-6; 12 bases are shared with TRBD1. Germline V gene lookup returns CDR1 MNHEY and CDR2 SVGAGI. J lost 10 bases, V lost 6 bases, and 4 bases had no gene match. The CDR3 totals 14 residues. This CDR3 is CASSLGTGGSPLHF. DNA for the CDR3: TGTGCCAGCAGCCTCGGGACAGGGGGCTCACCCCTCCACTTT.